This TCR beta chain was obtained from a study of blood T cell repertoires in COVID-19. Study details: The analysed material was cDNA or gDNA that came from T cells, B-cell-depleted T cells, or PBMCs.

This CDR3 has 17 amino acids. Germline trimming cut 1 base from V and 0 bases from J; bases unmatched to any gene: 4. Germline CDR1 reads SGHDN; CDR2 reads FVKESK. Generated by immunoSEQ multiplex PCR, the TCRdb table keeps only in-frame clones and is missing some. Of 150,000 to 200,000 clones in the sample, 70% to 90% were seen once. This clonotype was sampled from a man younger than 35 with acute or convalescent COVID-19. Sequenced sample: peripheral blood. V and J are TRBV14 and TRBJ2-7; TRBD1 matches 12 bases. CDR3 sequence: CASSQGRDRGPSYEQYF. The CDR3 DNA sequence: TGTGCCAGCAGCCAAGGCCGGGACAGGGGGCCCTCCTACGAGCAGTACTTC.